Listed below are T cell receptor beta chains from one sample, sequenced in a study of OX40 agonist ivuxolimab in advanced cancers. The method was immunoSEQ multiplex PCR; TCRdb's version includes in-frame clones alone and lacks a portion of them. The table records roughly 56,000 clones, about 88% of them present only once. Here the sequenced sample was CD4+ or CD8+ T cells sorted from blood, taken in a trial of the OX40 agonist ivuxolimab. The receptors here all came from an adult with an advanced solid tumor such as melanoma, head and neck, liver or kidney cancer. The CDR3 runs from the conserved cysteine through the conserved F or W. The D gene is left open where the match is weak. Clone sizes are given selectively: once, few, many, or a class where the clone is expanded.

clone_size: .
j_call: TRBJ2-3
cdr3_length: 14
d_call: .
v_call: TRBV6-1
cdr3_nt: TGTGCCAGCGAAGGCGGGACTAGCACAGATACGCAGTATTTT
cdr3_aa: CASEGGTSTDTQYF

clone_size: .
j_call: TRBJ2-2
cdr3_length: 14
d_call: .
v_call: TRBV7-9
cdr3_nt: TGTGCCAGCAGTCCAACAAATAAGCCCGGGGAGCTGTTTTTT
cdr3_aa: CASSPTNKPGELFF

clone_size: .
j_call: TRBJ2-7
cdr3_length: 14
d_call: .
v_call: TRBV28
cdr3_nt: TGTGCCAGCAGTTTGAGGGACCCTCCCTACGAGCAATACTTC
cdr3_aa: CASSLRDPPYEQYF

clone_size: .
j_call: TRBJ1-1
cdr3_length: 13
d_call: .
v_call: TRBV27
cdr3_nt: TGTGCCAGCAGTTTATCAGCAGGGACTGAAGCTTTCTTT
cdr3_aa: CASSLSAGTEAFF

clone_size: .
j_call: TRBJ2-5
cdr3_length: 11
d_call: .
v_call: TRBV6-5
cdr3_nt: TGTGCCAGCAGTTGGCAAGAGACCCAGTACTTC
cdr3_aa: CASSWQETQYF

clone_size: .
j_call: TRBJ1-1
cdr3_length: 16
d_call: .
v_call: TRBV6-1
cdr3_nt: TGTGCCAGCAGTGAAGCCGCCTACGCGGGTCCGGACGAAGCTTTCTTT
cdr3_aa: CASSEAAYAGPDEAFF

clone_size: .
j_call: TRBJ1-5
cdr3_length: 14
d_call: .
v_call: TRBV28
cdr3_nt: TGTGCCAGCAGTTTACGAGGATACAATCAGCCCCAGCATTTT
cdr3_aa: CASSLRGYNQPQHF

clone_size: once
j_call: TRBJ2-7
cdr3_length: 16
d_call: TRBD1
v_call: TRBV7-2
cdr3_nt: TGTGCCAGCAGCTTAGGCGCAGGGGGCTTAGGGTACGAGCAGTACTTC
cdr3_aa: CASSLGAGGLGYEQYF

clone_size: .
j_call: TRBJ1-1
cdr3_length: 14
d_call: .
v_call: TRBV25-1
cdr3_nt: TGTGCCAGCAGTTTGGAGGGATTCTGGTCTGAAGCTTTCTTT
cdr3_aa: CASSLEGFWSEAFF

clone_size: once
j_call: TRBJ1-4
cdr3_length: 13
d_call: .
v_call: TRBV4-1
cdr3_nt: TGCGCCAGCAGCCAAGTAGGGGGGGAAAAACTGTTTTTT
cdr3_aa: CASSQVGGEKLFF

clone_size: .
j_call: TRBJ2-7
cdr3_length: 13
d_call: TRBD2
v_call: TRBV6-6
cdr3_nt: TGTGCCAGCAGTACGGGACTAAGGTACGAGCAGTACTTC
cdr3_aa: CASSTGLRYEQYF

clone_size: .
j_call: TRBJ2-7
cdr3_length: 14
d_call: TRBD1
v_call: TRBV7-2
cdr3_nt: TGTGCCAGCAGCTTAAAAGACAGGGAATACGAGCAGTACTTC
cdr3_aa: CASSLKDREYEQYF

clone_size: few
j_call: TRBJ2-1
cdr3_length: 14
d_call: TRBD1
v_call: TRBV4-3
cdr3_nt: TGCGCCAGCAGCCTCGGGACAGGATACAATGAGCAGTTCTTC
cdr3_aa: CASSLGTGYNEQFF

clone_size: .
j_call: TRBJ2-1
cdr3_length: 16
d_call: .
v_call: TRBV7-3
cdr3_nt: TGTGCCAGCAGCTTAGGGCTGGGGGACTCCTACAATGAGCAGTTCTTC
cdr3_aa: CASSLGLGDSYNEQFF

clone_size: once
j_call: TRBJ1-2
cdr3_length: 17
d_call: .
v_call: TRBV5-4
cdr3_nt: TGTGCCAGCAGCTTTGCACCGGGACAAAAAGCGGACTATGGCTACACCTTC
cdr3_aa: CASSFAPGQKADYGYTF

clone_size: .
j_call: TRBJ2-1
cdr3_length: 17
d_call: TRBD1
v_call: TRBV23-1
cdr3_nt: TGCGCCAGCAGTCAATCTCAGGGGGCTATACCCTACAATGAGCAGTTCTTC
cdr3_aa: CASSQSQGAIPYNEQFF

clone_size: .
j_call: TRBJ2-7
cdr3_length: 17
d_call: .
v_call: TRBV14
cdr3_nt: TGTGCCAGCAGCCAAGATTGGTCCGATTCCGAGCCACCTTCCCATTGCTTC
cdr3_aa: CASSQDWSDSEPPSHCF

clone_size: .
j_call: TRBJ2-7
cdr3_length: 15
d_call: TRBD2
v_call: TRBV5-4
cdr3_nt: TGTGCCAGCCAGGCCGGGACTAGCGGGATATACGAGCAGTACTTC
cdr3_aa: CASQAGTSGIYEQYF

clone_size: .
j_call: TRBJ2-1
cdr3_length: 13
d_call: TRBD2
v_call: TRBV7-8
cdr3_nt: TGTGCCAGCAGCCCGGTTCTGGGGGAGGGCCGGTTCTTC
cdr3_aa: CASSPVLGEGRFF

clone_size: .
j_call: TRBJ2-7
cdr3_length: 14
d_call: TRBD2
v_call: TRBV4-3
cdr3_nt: TGCGCCAGCGGCACGGGACTAGCGGGAGTCGAGCAGTACTTC
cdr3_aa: CASGTGLAGVEQYF

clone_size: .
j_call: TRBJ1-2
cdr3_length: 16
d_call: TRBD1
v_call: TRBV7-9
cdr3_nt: TGTGCCAGCAGCTTGACAGGGAGCACTACTAACTATGGCTACACCTTC
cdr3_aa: CASSLTGSTTNYGYTF

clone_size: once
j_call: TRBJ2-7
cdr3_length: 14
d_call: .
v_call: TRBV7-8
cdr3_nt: TGTGCCAGCAGCTTAGAAGGTGACTCCTACGAGCAGTACTTC
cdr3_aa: CASSLEGDSYEQYF

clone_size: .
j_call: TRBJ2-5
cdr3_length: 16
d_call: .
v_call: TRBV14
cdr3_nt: TGTGCCAGCAGCCAAGGAGAACGGGTCTACCAAGAGACCCAGTACTTC
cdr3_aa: CASSQGERVYQETQYF

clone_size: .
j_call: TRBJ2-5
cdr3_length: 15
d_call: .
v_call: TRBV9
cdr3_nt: TGTGCCAGCAGCGCAGGCGGACATTTGGGGGAGACCCAGTACTTC
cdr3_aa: CASSAGGHLGETQYF

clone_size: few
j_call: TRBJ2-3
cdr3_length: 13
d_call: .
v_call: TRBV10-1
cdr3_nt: TGCGCCAGCAGTGCGGGATACACAGATACGCAGTATTTT
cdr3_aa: CASSAGYTDTQYF

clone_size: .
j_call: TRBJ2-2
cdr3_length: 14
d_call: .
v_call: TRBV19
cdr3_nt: TGTGCCAGTAGTATAGGGGAAAATACCGGGGAGCTGTTTTTT
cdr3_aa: CASSIGENTGELFF

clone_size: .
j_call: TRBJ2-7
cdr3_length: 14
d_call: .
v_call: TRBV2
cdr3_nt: TGTGCCAGCAGTGTCGTGGGGAACGGGTACGAGCAGTACTTC
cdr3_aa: CASSVVGNGYEQYF